This T cell receptor (beta chain) derives from a study of blood T cell repertoires in COVID-19. The wider study: The origin of the acute and convalescent COVID-19 samples was the United States, Italy and Spain. Sources were T cells, B-cell-depleted T cells, or PBMCs; the material itself was cDNA or gDNA.

The Seattle patients joined while their infection was active and were tracked longitudinally afterward. In the authors' workflow: Estimates of nucleated cell counts were drawn from the amplification of reference gene primers. Using immunoSEQ multiplex PCR, the repertoire was profiled, and TCRdb retains in-frame clones only, with some absent. Clone size and V and J calls were adopted from that table, with D and trimming inferred from the DNA. The sample has approximately 70,000 clones, about 91% seen once. The specimen sequenced was peripheral blood. The TCR sequence derives from a man between 35 and 55 years old with COVID-19, enrolled during active disease.

CDR3 residues: CAWSPGNTGELFF. The CDR3 coding sequence is TGTGCCTGGAGTCCAGGTAACACCGGGGAGCTGTTTTTT. The J gene is TRBJ2-2, the V gene TRBV30, with D hard to call. The CDR3 is made up of 13 amino acids. With 2 bases removed from V and 2 bases from J, the gap between germline ends came to 6 bases. Per germline, CDR1 GTSNPN and CDR2 SVGIG (reference sequence).